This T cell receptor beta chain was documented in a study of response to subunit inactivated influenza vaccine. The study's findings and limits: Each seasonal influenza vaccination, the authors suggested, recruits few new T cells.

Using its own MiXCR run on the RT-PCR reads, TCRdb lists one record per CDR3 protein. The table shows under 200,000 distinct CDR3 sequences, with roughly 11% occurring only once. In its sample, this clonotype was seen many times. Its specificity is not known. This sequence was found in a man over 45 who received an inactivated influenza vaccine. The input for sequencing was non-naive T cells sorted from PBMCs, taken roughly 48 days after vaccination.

The CDR3 protein is CASSPTRGTGELFF. CDR3 DNA: TGTGCCAGCAGCCCCACACGCGGCACCGGGGAGCTGTTTTTT. The chain employs TRBV7-3 and TRBJ2-2; D not resolved. This CDR3 contains 14 residues. The V gene's germline CDR1 is SGHTA and CDR2 FQGTGA. With 5 bases removed from V and 4 bases from J, the gap between germline ends came to 11 bases. Full variable domain (remainder filled in from reference TRBV7-3 and TRBJ2-2): GAGVSQTPSNKVTEKGKYVELRCDPISGHTALYWYRQSLGQGPEFLIYFQGTGAADDSGLPNDRFFAVRPEGSVSTLKIQRTERGDSAVYLCASSPTRGTGELFFGEGSRLTVL.